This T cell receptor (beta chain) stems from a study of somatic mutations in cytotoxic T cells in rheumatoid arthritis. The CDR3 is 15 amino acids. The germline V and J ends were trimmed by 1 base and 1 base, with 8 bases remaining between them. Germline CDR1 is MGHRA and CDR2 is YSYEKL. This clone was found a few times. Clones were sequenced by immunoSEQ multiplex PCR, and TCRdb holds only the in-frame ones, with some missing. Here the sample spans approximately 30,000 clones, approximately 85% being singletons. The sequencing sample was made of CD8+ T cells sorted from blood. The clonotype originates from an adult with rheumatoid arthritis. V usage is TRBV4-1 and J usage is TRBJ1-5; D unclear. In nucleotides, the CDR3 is TGCGCCAGCAGCCAAGGGGTTAGAAGCAATCAGCCCCAGCATTTT. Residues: CASSQGVRSNQPQHF.